This T cell receptor (beta chain) comes out of a study of monozygotic twins with inflammatory bowel disease. The CDR3 spans 11 residues. Germline V gives CDR1 DFQATT, CDR2 SNEGSKA (reference sequence). Each CDR3 protein gets one entry in TCRdb, which reprocessed the 5' RACE reads and gives no DNA. The sample yields 400,000 to 500,000 distinct CDR3 sequences, of which the top ten take up more than 2%. The V gene is TRBV20-1, the J gene TRBJ2-7; without DNA, the TCRdb call of TRBD2 cannot be checked. Input material: blood. The source is a human donor with ulcerative colitis or Crohn's disease, or a healthy co-twin of an affected twin (not recorded which). The CDR3 loop is CSAPSGYEQYF.